The 20 T cell receptor beta chains listed next were all sequenced from one sample in a study of long-term antiretroviral therapy in people with HIV. Version v3.0 of the immunoSEQ assay ran at survey level. Measured with immunoSEQ multiplex PCR; TCRdb has only the in-frame clones, and not every one. The sample records 35,000 to 55,000 clones, 90% to 95% being singletons. The starting material was unsorted PBMCs, obtained 3.7 years after starting antiretroviral therapy. The receptor source for this set is a woman in her fifties or sixties with HIV.

This chain joins TRBV6-1 and TRBJ1-2; D gene uncertain. Trimming left V 1 base short and J 7 bases short, with 13 bases between. CDR1 is MNHNS and CDR2 is SASEGT in the germline V gene. CDR3 length: 14 amino acids. The CDR3 DNA reads TGTGCCAGCAGTGAAGGAAGTCTTAAGGGTGGCTACACCTTC. Its protein is CASSEGSLKGGYTF.

This rearrangement joins TRBV19 to TRBJ2-5, with D perhaps matching TRBD1 (6 bases). V lost 4 bases and J lost 4, with 16 bases in between. From germline, CDR1 is LNHDA and CDR2 SQIVND (reference sequence). This CDR3 is built from 15 residues. In DNA form, the CDR3 reads TGTGCCAGTAGTAAAAGGGACCTGGGGGCAGAGACCCAGTACTTC. Its translation is CASSKRDLGAETQYF.

This chain joins TRBV10-3 and TRBJ2-7; TRBD1 matches 7 bases. After removal of 6 bases from V and 2 bases from J, the junction contained 1 base not matched to a gene. There are 12 residues in the CDR3. In germline, CDR1 is ENHRY, CDR2 SYGVKD. The CDR3 sequence: CAISQGAYEQYF. The CDR3 bases are TGTGCCATCAGCCAGGGGGCCTACGAGCAGTACTTC.

This sequence joins TRBV27 and TRBJ2-3, with TRBD2 matching 7 bases. With V trimmed by 3 bases and J by 7 bases, 10 bases remained unmatched. The germline V gene encodes CDR1 MNHEY and CDR2 SMNVEV (reference sequence). This CDR3 spans 15 amino acids. CDR3 residues: CASSFGGTLTNTQYF. The CDR3 DNA sequence: TGTGCCAGCAGTTTCGGGGGGACGCTGACTAATACGCAGTATTTT.

The gene calls are TRBV5-4 and TRBJ2-3, with D perhaps assigned TRBD1 or TRBD2 (6 bases each). Looked up from germline, CDR1 is SGHNT and CDR2 is YYREEE (reference sequence). Trimming left V 3 bases short and J 0 bases short, with 11 bases between. The CDR3 is 15 residues long. CDR3 loop: CASSSGGLSTDTQYF. The CDR3 DNA is TGTGCCAGCAGCTCCGGGGGCCTGAGCACAGATACGCAGTATTTT.

The chain is built from TRBV21-1 and TRBJ2-7; the D call TRBD1 from the table was never checked on the DNA. TRBV21-1 is deemed a pseudogene. This CDR3 spans 15 amino acids. The CDR3 protein is CASSKGQGQNYEQYF. CDR3 sequence (DNA): TGTGCCAGCAGCAAAGGTCAGGGCCAGAACTACGAGCAGTACTTC.

The rearrangement uses TRBV6-1 and TRBJ1-2; 9 bases line up with TRBD1. The germline gives CDR1 MNHNS, CDR2 SASEGT. This CDR3 region has 15 residues. J lost 6 bases, V lost 5 bases, and 10 bases had no gene match. CDR3 loop: CASSMEPGQGHGYTF. CDR3 sequence (DNA): TGTGCCAGCAGTATGGAGCCGGGACAGGGCCATGGCTACACCTTC.

V and J are TRBV6-1 and TRBJ1-5, with D unclear. V was pared by 4 bases and J by 3 bases, with 10 bases between. The CDR3 totals 14 residues. Germline CDR1 MNHNS, CDR2 SASEGT. DNA for the CDR3: TGTGCCAGCAGTGCAGGTCCCGACAATCAGCCCCAGCATTTT. This sequence encodes CASSAGPDNQPQHF.

The chain combines TRBV5-1 with TRBJ2-3; D is unresolved. Germline values: CDR1 SGHRS, CDR2 YFSETQ. V lost 4 bases to trimming and J lost 0 bases, with 12 bases between them. This CDR3 comprises 15 residues. CDR3 sequence: CASSPRGQSTDTQYF. DNA for the CDR3: TGCGCCAGCAGCCCCCGCGGCCAGAGCACAGATACGCAGTATTTT.

The V call is TRBV6-6, the J call TRBJ1-4; D unclear. The CDR3 length is 14 residues. The germline V gene encodes CDR1 MNHNY and CDR2 SVGAGI (reference sequence). V was clipped by 5 bases and J by 0 bases, with 7 bases between them. The CDR3 spells CASSLDATNEKLFF. As DNA, the CDR3 is TGTGCCAGCAGTCTAGATGCAACTAATGAAAAACTGTTTTTT.

The V gene is TRBV2, the J gene TRBJ1-5; TRBD1 might be the D (6 bases). The CDR3 contains 15 residues. In germline, CDR1 is SNHLY, CDR2 FYNNEI. Trimming left V 3 bases short and J 3 bases short, with 12 bases between. CDR3 amino acids: CASSESWTDNQPQHF. In DNA, the CDR3 is TGTGCCAGCAGTGAGTCTTGGACAGACAATCAGCCCCAGCATTTT.

This clone showed up just once. The CDR3 loop is CASSYGGGELFF. DNA for the CDR3: TGTGCCAGCAGCTATGGTGGCGGGGAGCTGTTTTTT. This chain uses TRBV7-9 with TRBJ2-2; the D is unclear. Trimming stripped 4 bases from V and 7 bases from J, with 7 bases between. This CDR3 is built from 12 residues. CDR1 is SEHNR, CDR2 FQNEAQ, per germline (reference sequence).

J is TRBJ1-4 and V is TRBV7-2; D is uncertain. V dropped 2 bases and J dropped 0 bases, with 7 bases sitting between them. CDR3 length: 15 amino acids. From germline, CDR1 is SGHTA and CDR2 FQGNSA. CDR3 sequence: CASSLTPATNEKLFF. The CDR3 DNA reads as TGTGCCAGCAGCTTAACGCCAGCAACTAATGAAAAACTGTTTTTT.

CDR3 protein: CACTLQNTEAFF. The CDR3, as DNA: TGTGCCTGCACCCTCCAGAACACTGAAGCTTTCTTT. J is TRBJ1-1 and V is TRBV30, with D uncertain. The CDR3 spans 12 residues. CDR1 and CDR2 (germline): GTSNPN, SVGIG (reference sequence). V shed 6 bases and J shed 1 base, with 9 bases lying between them.

The chain recombines TRBV4-2 with TRBJ2-7; a possible D gene is TRBD2 (5 bases). CDR3 size: 16 residues. V dropped 4 bases and J dropped 6 bases, with 22 bases sitting between them. In germline, CDR1 is LGHNA, CDR2 YNFKEQ. CDR3 region: CASSPYPALAGREQYF. For the CDR3, the DNA is TGTGCCAGCAGCCCTTACCCAGCCCTAGCCGGCCGCGAGCAGTACTTC.

V and J are TRBV4-3 and TRBJ2-5; D is ambiguous. CDR1 and CDR2 (germline): LGHNA, YSLEER. Trimming took 5 bases from V and 4 from J, leaving 5 bases between them. The CDR3 loop spans 11 amino acids. The CDR3 bases are TGCGCCAGCAGCGAAGGAGAGACCCAGTACTTC. Protein product: CASSEGETQYF.

The J gene is TRBJ2-3, the V gene TRBV7-9, with D unresolved. V was cut by 4 bases and J by 2 bases, with 7 bases left in between. The CDR3 has 13 residues. In germline, CDR1 is SEHNR, CDR2 FQNEAQ (reference sequence). This CDR3 is CASSYPYTDTQYF. The CDR3 DNA is TGTGCCAGCAGCTATCCCTACACAGATACGCAGTATTTT. The variable domain in full, with the rest retrieved from reference TRBV7-9 and TRBJ2-3, is DTGVSQNPRHKITKRGQNVTFRCDPISEHNRLYWYRQTLGQGPEFLTYFQNEAQLEKSRLLSDRFSAERPKGSFSTLEIQRTEQGDSAMYLCASSYPYTDTQYFGPGTRLTVL.

This chain uses TRBV5-4 with TRBJ2-1, with unresolved D. Germline CDR1 is SGHNT and CDR2 is YYREEE (reference sequence). This CDR3 region has 13 residues. V was pared by 1 base and J by 6 bases, with 8 bases between. CDR3 protein: CASSLIGPNEQFF. The CDR3 DNA sequence: TGTGCCAGCAGCTTGATCGGCCCCAATGAGCAGTTCTTC.

This chain links TRBV6-1 with TRBJ1-1; D gene uncertain. CDR3 size: 14 residues. Trimming took 1 base from V and 5 from J, leaving 11 bases between them. Per the germline V gene, CDR1 is MNHNS and CDR2 is SASEGT. CDR3 bases: TGTGCCAGCAGTGAAGAACCCGGCCGGACTGAAGCTTTCTTT. It is translated as CASSEEPGRTEAFF.

The chain joins TRBV5-1 to TRBJ1-4; D gene ambiguous. CDR3 length equals 14 residues. CDR1 is SGHRS, CDR2 YFSETQ, per germline. Trimming cost V 6 bases and J 3 bases, with 12 bases left between them. The CDR3 coding sequence is TGCGCCAGCAAACCTGACGGAGCTAATGAAAAACTGTTTTTT. Translated: CASKPDGANEKLFF.